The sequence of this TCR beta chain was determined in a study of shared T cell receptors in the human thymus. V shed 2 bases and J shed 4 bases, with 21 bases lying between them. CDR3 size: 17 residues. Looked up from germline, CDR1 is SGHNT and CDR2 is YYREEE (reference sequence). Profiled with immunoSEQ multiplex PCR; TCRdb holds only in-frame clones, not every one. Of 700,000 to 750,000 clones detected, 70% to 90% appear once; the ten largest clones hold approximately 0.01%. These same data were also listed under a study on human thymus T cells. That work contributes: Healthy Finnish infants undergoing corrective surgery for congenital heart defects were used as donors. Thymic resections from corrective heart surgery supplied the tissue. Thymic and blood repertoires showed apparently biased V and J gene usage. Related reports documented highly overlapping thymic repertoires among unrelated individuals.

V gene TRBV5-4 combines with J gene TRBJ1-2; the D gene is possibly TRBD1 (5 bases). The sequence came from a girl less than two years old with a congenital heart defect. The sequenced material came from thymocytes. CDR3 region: CASSFNDSLSTPYGYTF. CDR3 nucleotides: TGTGCCAGCAGCTTTAACGACAGCCTTTCAACCCCCTATGGCTACACCTTC.